These T cell receptor beta chains were read from a single sample in a study of identical twins. TCRdb recomputed calls from the 5' RACE reads with MiXCR, one row per CDR3 protein. The sample lists about 690,000 distinct CDR3 sequences, 21% occurring once. A further study also used this sample, focusing on T cells expressing NK-cell markers.

The source material was PBMCs. These receptors were collected from a woman aged 18-29 years in good health. The CDR3 runs from the conserved cysteine through the conserved F or W. The order of the fields is J gene, V gene, CDR3 protein.

>TRBJ2-7|TRBV12-3/TRBV12-4
CASSLTSFEQYF
>TRBJ2-1|TRBV9
CASRGSRGPEQFF
>TRBJ2-5|TRBV3-1
CASSQFGQNQETQYF
>TRBJ2-7|TRBV5-1
CASSLGGGEQYF
>TRBJ1-5|TRBV12-3/TRBV12-4
CASSRRGTGRSQPQHF
>TRBJ2-2|TRBV7-2
CASSPRRGFGELFF
>TRBJ2-2|TRBV29-1
CSAGPGQTTGELFF
>TRBJ1-2|TRBV7-9
CASSLEGANYGYTF
>TRBJ2-5|TRBV4-2
CASSQFRGETQYF
>TRBJ2-1|TRBV7-9
CASSLLLTPYNEQFF
>TRBJ2-1|TRBV6-1
CASTSGTLQFF
>TRBJ2-7|TRBV5-1
CASSWMYQNSYERYF
>TRBJ1-1|TRBV20-1
CSARAQGPDTEAFF
>TRBJ2-7|TRBV10-3
CASRRLEGYEQYF
>TRBJ2-5|TRBV10-3
CAISESPWETQYF
>TRBJ2-7|TRBV27
CASSFSAPTLGSEQYF
>TRBJ1-1|TRBV5-6
CASSGIAMWTEAFF
>TRBJ2-5|TRBV5-1
CASSLGIAASQETQYF
>TRBJ2-5|TRBV7-8
CASIESRVGQETQYF
>TRBJ1-5|TRBV20-1
CSAQRQGDQPQHF
>TRBJ2-4|TRBV18
CASSPGDQGFEAKNIQYF